This T cell receptor (beta chain) was profiled in a study of T cells in tumors after PD-1 blockade. This clone turned up a few times. CDR1 and CDR2 (germline): LNHDA, SQIVND (reference sequence). Trimming removed 5 bases at V and 7 bases at J, with 11 bases between. The CDR3 runs 12 residues. Sequenced by immunoSEQ multiplex PCR; TCRdb stores in-frame clones only, minus some. In the table there are about 15,000 clones, around 68% of which are singletons. The TCR comes from a human donor with cutaneous squamous cell carcinoma. This chain links TRBV19 with TRBJ1-2, with D maybe TRBD1 (5 bases). The material sequenced was tumor tissue, taken after anti-PD-1 treatment. The CDR3 loop reads CASSGQGGGYTF. CDR3 DNA sequence: TGTGCCAGTAGTGGCCAGGGAGGTGGCTACACCTTC.